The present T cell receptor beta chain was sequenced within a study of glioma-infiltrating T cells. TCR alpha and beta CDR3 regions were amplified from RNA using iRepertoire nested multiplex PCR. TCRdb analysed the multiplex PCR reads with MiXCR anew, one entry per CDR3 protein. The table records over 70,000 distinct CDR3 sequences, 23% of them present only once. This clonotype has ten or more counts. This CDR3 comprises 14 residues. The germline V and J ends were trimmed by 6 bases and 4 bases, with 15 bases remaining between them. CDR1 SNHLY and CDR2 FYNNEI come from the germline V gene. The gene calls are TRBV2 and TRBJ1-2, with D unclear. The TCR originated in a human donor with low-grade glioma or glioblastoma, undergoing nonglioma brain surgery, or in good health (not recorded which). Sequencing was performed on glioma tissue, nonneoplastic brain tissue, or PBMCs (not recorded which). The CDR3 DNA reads TGTGCCAGCAGCCTAACTGACGGTGGCTATGGCTACACCTTC. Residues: CASSLTDGGYGYTF. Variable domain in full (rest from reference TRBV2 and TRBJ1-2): EPEVTQTPSHQVTQMGQEVILRCVPISNHLYFYWYRQILGQKVEFLVSFYNNEISEKSEIFDDQFSVERPDGSNFTLKIRSTKLEDSAMYFCASSLTDGGYGYTFGSGTRLTVV.